This T cell receptor beta chain comes out of a study of regulatory T cells in long-lasting Graves disease. Notes on the study in general: Patients with persistent disease showed a bias toward TRBV28, TRBJ1-2 and TRBJ2-5.

This clonotype was found many times. Its cognate antigen is unknown. Combining iRepertoire HTBI primers with Arm-PCR of CDR3 regions, the authors built TCR beta libraries. TCRdb called the multiplex PCR reads again in MiXCR, with one record for every CDR3 protein. The sample carries approximately 440,000 distinct CDR3 sequences, around 16% recorded once. The time point denotes: newly diagnosed GD, antithyroid drugs for less than 3 months. After RNA was extracted from PBMCs, the TCR library was made from it. Trimming removed 0 bases from V and 4 bases from J, with 12 bases in between. Germline V gene data show CDR1 as LGHDT and CDR2 as YNNKEL (reference sequence). CDR3 length equals 15 residues. These data also featured in a second study, about T cells in Graves' hyperthyroidism and ophthalmopathy.

The starting material was peripheral blood mononuclear cells (PBMCs), obtained at new diagnosis, from a patient treated with antithyroid drugs. The TCR originated in a man aged 40-49 years with Graves disease. The chain combines TRBV3-1 with TRBJ2-5, with a weak D call TRBD1 (5 bases). The CDR3 loop is CASSQDRGSRETQYF. Written as DNA, the CDR3 is TGTGCCAGCAGCCAAGATAGGGGCTCTCGAGAGACCCAGTACTTC.